This T cell receptor (beta chain) was sequenced in a study of breast tumors, draining lymph nodes, adjacent tissues. Trimming removed 6 bases from V and 4 bases from J, with 10 bases in between. The germline gives CDR1 LNHNV, CDR2 YYDKDF (reference sequence). The CDR3 has 12 amino acids. Whole-study results and caveats: Luminal-like breast cancer showed significantly greater tumor-nontumor repertoire similarity than basal-like breast cancer did. The data were judged consistent with most tumor T cells coming from lymph node and expanding in tumor. Tumor TCR diversity was below lymph nodes but above nontumor tissue. Data only fit, rather than demonstrated, lymph node origin of most tumor T cells.

One entry per CDR3 protein results from TCRdb running MiXCR on the multiplex PCR reads. The repertoire holds approximately 210,000 distinct CDR3 sequences, with about 30% as singletons. With regard to this clonotype: Antigen unknown.

Samples came from axillary lymph nodes draining the breast cancer. The material sequenced was axillary lymph node tissue. V is TRBV15 and J is TRBJ2-7, with D perhaps matching TRBD1 (5 bases). The clonotype originates from a female donor with breast cancer. Some clones in this sample may be carry-over from other donors' samples. The CDR3 bases are TGTGCCACCAGACAGGTGAGGTACGAGCAGTACTTC. Translation: CATRQVRYEQYF.